The clone carrying this T cell receptor (beta chain) was seen a single time. What it binds is unknown. A multiplex PCR was run with 60 Vbeta primers and 13 Jbeta primers. Profiling relied on immunoSEQ multiplex PCR, and the TCRdb table lists in-frame clones only, not all of them. Found here are 150,000 or so clones, 73% of them singletons; the top ten hold approximately 1.6%. These data originate in a study of cytomegalovirus exposure and HLA in healthy donors. Study outcomes and limitations: A further, later analysis showed that HLA-associated TCR beta chains (compared with equally common others) were more clonally expanded. Reported results showed that the classifier diagnosed cytomegalovirus status with high specificity and sensitivity.

Germline lookup yields CDR1 MGHRA and CDR2 YSYEKL. V gave up 3 bases and J gave up 8 bases; unmatched junction bases: 9. The CDR3 totals 15 residues. The TCR was taken from a woman under 30 in good health and CMV-seronegative. Sequenced: PBMCs. The chain uses TRBV4-1 and TRBJ1-4, with 7 nucleotides matching TRBD1. In nucleotides, the CDR3 is TGCGCCAGCAGCCAGCAGGACAGGTCTCGGGAAAAACTGTTTTTT. Protein product: CASSQQDRSREKLFF.